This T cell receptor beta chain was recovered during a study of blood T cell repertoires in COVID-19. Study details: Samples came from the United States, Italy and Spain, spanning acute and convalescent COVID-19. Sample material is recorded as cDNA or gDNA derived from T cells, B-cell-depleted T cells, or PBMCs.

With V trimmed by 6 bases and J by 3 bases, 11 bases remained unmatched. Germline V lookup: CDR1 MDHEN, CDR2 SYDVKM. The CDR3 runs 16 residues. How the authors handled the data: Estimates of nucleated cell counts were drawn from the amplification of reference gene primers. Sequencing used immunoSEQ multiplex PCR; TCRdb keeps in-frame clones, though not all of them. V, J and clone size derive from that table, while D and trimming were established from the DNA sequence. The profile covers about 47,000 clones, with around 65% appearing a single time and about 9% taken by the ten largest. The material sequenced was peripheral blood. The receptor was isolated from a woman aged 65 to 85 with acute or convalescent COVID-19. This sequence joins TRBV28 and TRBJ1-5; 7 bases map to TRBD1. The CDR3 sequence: CASRETTGINNQPQHF. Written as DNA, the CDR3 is TGTGCCAGCAGAGAGACGACAGGGATTAACAATCAGCCCCAGCATTTT.